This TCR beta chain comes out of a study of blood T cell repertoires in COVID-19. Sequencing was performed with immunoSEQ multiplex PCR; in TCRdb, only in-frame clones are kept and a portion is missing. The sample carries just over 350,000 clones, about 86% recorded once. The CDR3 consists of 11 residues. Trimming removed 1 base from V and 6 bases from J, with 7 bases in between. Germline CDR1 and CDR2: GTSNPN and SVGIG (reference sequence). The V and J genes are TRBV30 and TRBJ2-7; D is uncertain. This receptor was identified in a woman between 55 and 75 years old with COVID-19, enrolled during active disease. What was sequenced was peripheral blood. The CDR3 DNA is TGTGCCTGGAGTGGCCGAGCCGAGCAGTACTTC. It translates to CAWSGRAEQYF.